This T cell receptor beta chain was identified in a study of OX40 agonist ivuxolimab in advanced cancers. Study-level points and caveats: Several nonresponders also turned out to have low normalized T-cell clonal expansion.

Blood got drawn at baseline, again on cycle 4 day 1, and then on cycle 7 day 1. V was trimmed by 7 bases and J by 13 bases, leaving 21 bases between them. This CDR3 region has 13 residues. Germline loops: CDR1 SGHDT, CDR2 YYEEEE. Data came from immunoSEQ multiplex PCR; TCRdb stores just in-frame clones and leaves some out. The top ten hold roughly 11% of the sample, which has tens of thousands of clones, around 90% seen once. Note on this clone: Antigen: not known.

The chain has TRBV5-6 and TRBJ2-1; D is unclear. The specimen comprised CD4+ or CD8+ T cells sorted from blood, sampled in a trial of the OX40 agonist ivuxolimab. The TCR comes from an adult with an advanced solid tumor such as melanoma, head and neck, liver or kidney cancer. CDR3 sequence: CASSPFTGLAQFF. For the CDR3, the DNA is TGTGCCAGCTCCCCGTTTACCGGTCTGGCTCAGTTCTTC. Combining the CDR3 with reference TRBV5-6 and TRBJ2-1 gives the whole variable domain DAGVTQSPTHLIKTRGQQVTLRCSPKSGHDTVSWYQQALGQGPQFIFQYYEEEERQRGNFPDRFSGHQFPNYSSELNVNALLLGDSALYLCASSPFTGLAQFFGPGTRLTVL.